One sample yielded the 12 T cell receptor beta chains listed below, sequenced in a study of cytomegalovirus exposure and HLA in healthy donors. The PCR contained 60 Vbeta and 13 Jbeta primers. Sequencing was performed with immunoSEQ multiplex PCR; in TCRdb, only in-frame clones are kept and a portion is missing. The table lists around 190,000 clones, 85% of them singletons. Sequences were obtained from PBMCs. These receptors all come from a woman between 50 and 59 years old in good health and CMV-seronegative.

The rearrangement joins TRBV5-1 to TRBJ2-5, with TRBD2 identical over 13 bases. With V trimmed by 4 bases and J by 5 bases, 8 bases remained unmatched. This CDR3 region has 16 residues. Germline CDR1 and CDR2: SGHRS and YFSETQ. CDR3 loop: CASSPRTSGSGETQYF. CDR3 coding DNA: TGCGCCAGCAGCCCGAGGACTAGCGGGAGTGGTGAGACCCAGTACTTC.

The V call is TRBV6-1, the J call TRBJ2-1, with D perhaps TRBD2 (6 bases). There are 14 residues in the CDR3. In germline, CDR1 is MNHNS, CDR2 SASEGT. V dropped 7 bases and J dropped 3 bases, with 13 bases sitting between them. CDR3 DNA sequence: TGTGCCAGCATAGTAGGGACTGACTACAATGAGCAGTTCTTC. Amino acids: CASIVGTDYNEQFF.

The DNA of the CDR3 is TGTGCCAGCAGCCGCCGTTCTAGCGGAAGCTCCTACGAGCAGTACTTC. Its protein product is CASSRRSSGSSYEQYF. V is TRBV7-8 and J is TRBJ2-7, with TRBD2 matching 7 bases. CDR3 length: 16 residues. Germline V gives CDR1 SGHVS, CDR2 FQNEAQ. The V segment lost 5 bases and the J segment 0 bases; nucleotides outside the gene matches: 10.

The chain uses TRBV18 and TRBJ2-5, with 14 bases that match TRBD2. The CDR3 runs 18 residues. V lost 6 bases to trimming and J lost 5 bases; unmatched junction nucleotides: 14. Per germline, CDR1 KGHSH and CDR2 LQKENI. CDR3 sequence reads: CASSRRGTSGRDRETQYF. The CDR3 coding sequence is TGTGCCAGCTCCCGAAGGGGGACTAGCGGGAGAGACCGGGAGACCCAGTACTTC.

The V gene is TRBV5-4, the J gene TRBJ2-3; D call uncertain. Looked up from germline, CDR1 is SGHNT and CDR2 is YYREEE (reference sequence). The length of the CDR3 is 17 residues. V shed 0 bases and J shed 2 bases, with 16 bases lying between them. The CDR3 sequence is CASSLELAGTNTDTQYF. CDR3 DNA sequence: TGTGCCAGCAGCTTGGAGCTGGCAGGAACGAACACAGATACGCAGTATTTT. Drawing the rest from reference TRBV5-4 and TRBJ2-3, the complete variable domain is ETGVTQSPTHLIKTRGQQVTLRCSSQSGHNTVSWYQQALGQGPQFIFQYYREEENGRGNFPPRFSGLQFPNYSSELNVNALELDDSALYLCASSLELAGTNTDTQYFGPGTRLTVL.

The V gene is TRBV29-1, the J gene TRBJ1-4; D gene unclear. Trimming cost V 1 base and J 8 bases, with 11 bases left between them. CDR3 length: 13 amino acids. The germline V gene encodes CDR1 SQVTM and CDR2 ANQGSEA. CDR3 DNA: TGCAGCGTTGAAGTCCTAGCGGGGGAAAAACTGTTTTTT. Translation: CSVEVLAGEKLFF.

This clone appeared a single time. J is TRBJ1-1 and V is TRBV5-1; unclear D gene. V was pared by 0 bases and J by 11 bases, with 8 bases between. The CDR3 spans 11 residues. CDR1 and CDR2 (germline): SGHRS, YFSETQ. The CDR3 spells CASSLGGSAFF. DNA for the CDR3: TGCGCCAGCAGCTTGGGCGGGTCGGCTTTCTTT.

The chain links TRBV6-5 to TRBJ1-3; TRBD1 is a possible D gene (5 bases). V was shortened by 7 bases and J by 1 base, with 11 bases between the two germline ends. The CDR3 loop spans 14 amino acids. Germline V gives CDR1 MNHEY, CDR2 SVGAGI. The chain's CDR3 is CASKKRGSGNTIYF. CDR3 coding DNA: TGTGCCAGCAAAAAAAGGGGTTCTGGAAACACCATATATTTT.

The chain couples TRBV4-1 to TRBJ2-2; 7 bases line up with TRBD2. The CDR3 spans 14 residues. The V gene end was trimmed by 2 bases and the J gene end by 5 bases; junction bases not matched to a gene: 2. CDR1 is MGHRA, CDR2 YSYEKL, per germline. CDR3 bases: TGCGCCAGCAGCCAAATCGGGGGGACCGGGGAGCTGTTTTTT. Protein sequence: CASSQIGGTGELFF.

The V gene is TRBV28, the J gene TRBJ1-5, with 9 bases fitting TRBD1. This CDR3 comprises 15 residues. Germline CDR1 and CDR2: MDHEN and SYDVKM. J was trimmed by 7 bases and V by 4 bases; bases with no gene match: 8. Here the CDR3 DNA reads TGTGCCAGCAGTTACACCCGGGACAGGGCACAGCCCCAGCATTTT. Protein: CASSYTRDRAQPQHF.

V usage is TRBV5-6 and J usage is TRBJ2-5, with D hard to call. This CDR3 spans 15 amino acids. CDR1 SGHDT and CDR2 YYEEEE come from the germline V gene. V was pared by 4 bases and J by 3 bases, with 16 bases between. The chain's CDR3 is CASSVFLSRKETQYF. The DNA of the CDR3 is TGTGCCAGCAGCGTATTTTTGTCCAGGAAAGAGACCCAGTACTTC.

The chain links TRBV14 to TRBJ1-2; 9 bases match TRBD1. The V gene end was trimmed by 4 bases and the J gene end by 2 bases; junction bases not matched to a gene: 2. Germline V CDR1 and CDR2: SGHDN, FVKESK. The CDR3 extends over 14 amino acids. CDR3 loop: CASSPGTGNYGYTF. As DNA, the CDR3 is TGTGCCAGCAGCCCCGGGACAGGGAACTATGGCTACACCTTC.